The 24 T cell receptor beta chains below all came from one sample that was sequenced in a study of shared clonotypes between healthy human individuals. Sequencing was performed with immunoSEQ multiplex PCR; in TCRdb, only in-frame clones are kept and a portion is missing. The sample contains 300,000 to 400,000 clones, around 67% of which appear only once. The sequencing sample was made of memory CD4+ T cells sorted from blood. Subset described: CD45RA-negative fraction. The receptors here all came from a man aged 30 to 39 in good health.

The chain couples TRBV5-8 to TRBJ2-7, with D unresolved. From germline, CDR1 is SGHTS and CDR2 YDEGEE. The V end was cut by 1 base, the J end by 3 bases, with 14 bases between. CDR3 length: 15 amino acids. The CDR3 DNA reads TGTGCCAGCAGCTTGCGGTTACAGTGGGACTACGAGCAGTACTTC. Translating gives CASSLRLQWDYEQYF.

CDR3 nucleotides: TGTGCCAGCAGTGACTCCCCACTAGCGGTGAATGAGCAGTTCTTC. This sequence encodes CASSDSPLAVNEQFF. The chain links TRBV6-4 to TRBJ2-1, with 8 bases identical to TRBD2. The germline CDR1 and CDR2 sequences are MRHNA and SNTAGT. There are 15 residues in the CDR3. V gave up 0 bases and J gave up 7 bases; unmatched junction bases: 5.

The genes are TRBV29-1 and TRBJ2-7; D might be TRBD1 (6 bases). V shed 7 bases and J shed 3 bases, with 13 bases lying between them. The CDR3 is made up of 12 amino acids. In germline, CDR1 is SQVTM, CDR2 ANQGSEA. CDR3 in amino acids: CSAKGGSYEQYF. The DNA for the CDR3 is TGCAGCGCCAAAGGGGGTAGCTACGAGCAGTACTTC.

The chain links TRBV5-1 to TRBJ2-3; 7 nucleotides align to TRBD2. The CDR3 has 14 residues. Trimming at V came to 4 bases and at J to 6 bases, leaving 8 bases not matched to a gene. Per the germline V gene, CDR1 is SGHRS and CDR2 is YFSETQ. The CDR3 nucleotides are TGCGCCAGCAGCCCCCGGGGGGAATCGGATACGCAGTATTTT. Amino acid sequence: CASSPRGESDTQYF.

The rearrangement links TRBV6-4 to TRBJ2-7; 14 nucleotides line up with TRBD2. Per germline, CDR1 MRHNA and CDR2 SNTAGT. V dropped 7 bases and J dropped 0; count of bases not matched to a gene: 11. This CDR3 is built from 18 residues. CDR3 protein: CASTLPLGTSGSSYEQYF. In DNA, the CDR3 is TGTGCCAGCACACTTCCTTTAGGGACTAGCGGGAGCTCCTACGAGCAGTACTTC.

The genes are TRBV7-9 and TRBJ2-7; 7 bases align to TRBD1. This CDR3 comprises 12 residues. Germline V gene lookup returns CDR1 SEHNR and CDR2 FQNEAQ (reference sequence). Germline trimming cut 1 base from V and 8 bases from J; bases unmatched to any gene: 2. CDR3 DNA: TGTGCCAGCAGCTTAGTACAGGGGAAGCAGTACTTC. Encoded protein: CASSLVQGKQYF.

The chain combines TRBV7-2 with TRBJ2-7; 8 bases are a match to TRBD1. V shed 7 bases and J 7 bases; nucleotides not matched to a gene: 12. Germline V gene data show CDR1 as SGHTA and CDR2 as FQGNSA. The CDR3 runs 14 residues. CDR3 DNA sequence: TGTGCCAGCAACCCAACAGGGGGTTTGGGTGAGCAGTACTTC. Translated: CASNPTGGLGEQYF.

The count of this clone is one. The chain combines TRBV6-1 with TRBJ1-5, with D possibly TRBD1 on 5 matching bases. Germline CDR1 reads MNHNS; CDR2 reads SASEGT. The CDR3 is 12 residues long. V gave up 6 bases and J gave up 2 bases, with 5 bases separating them. The CDR3 region is CASRGGNQPQHF. CDR3 DNA: TGTGCCAGCAGGGGGGGCAATCAGCCCCAGCATTTT.

The chain combines TRBV15 with TRBJ1-3, with D unclear. Germline CDR1 LNHNV, CDR2 YYDKDF (reference sequence). The CDR3 contains 17 residues. With 0 bases removed from V and 4 bases from J, the gap between germline ends came to 16 bases. CDR3 residues: CATSRDVVGSSGNTIYF. The CDR3 nucleotides are TGTGCCACCAGCAGAGATGTTGTAGGGTCTAGCGGAAACACCATATATTTT.

This sequence joins TRBV15 and TRBJ1-2; 7 bases fit TRBD1. The CDR3 spans 14 residues. Germline trimming cut 1 base from V and 7 bases from J; bases unmatched to any gene: 6. Germline CDR1 LNHNV, CDR2 YYDKDF (reference sequence). The CDR3 loop is CATSRGRTGGGYTF. CDR3 nucleotide sequence: TGTGCCACCAGCAGAGGTAGGACAGGAGGTGGCTACACCTTC.

The rearrangement joins TRBV15 to TRBJ2-4; 12 bases agree with TRBD1. Looked up from germline, CDR1 is LNHNV and CDR2 is YYDKDF (reference sequence). This CDR3 comprises 17 residues. Trimming at V came to 1 base and at J to 5 bases, leaving 6 bases not matched to a gene. The CDR3 DNA reads TGTGCCACCAGCAGAGGTGGGACAGGGGGCGGCCAAAACATTCAGTACTTC. This translates into CATSRGGTGGGQNIQYF.

This chain links TRBV5-8 with TRBJ1-2; possibly TRBD1 for D (5 bases). Germline V gives CDR1 SGHTS, CDR2 YDEGEE. This CDR3 is 15 amino acids long. V lost 5 bases and J 0 bases, leaving 14 bases between the germline ends. CDR3 nucleotides: TGTGCCAGCAGACCAGGGTTCCGAGCTAACTATGGCTACACCTTC. Translating gives CASRPGFRANYGYTF. Full variable domain (outside the CDR3, taken from reference TRBV5-8 and TRBJ1-2): EAGVTQSPTHLIKTRGQQATLRCSPISGHTSVYWYQQALGLGLQFLLWYDEGEERNRGNFPPRFSGRQFPNYSSELNVNALELEDSALYLCASRPGFRANYGYTFGSGTRLTVV.

The V call is TRBV7-8, the J call TRBJ2-1, with D perhaps matching TRBD2 (5 bases). V dropped 2 bases and J dropped 7 bases, with 18 bases sitting between them. Germline assignment: CDR1 SGHVS and CDR2 FQNEAQ. The CDR3 has 16 residues. The CDR3 DNA sequence: TGTGCCAGCAGCTTACTTAGCGTCTTACTACCTAATGAGCAGTTCTTC. Its protein product is CASSLLSVLLPNEQFF.

This clone was found many times. The chain uses TRBV11-1 and TRBJ2-7; perhaps TRBD1 as D (5 bases). Looked up from germline, CDR1 is SGHAT and CDR2 is FQDESV (reference sequence). Trimming shortened V by 3 bases and J by 5 bases, and 11 bases separated the two germline ends. The CDR3 is 13 residues long. The CDR3 bases are TGTGCCAGCAGCTTGGTCAGGGCTAACGAGCAGTACTTC. It codes for CASSLVRANEQYF.

The V and J genes are TRBV28 and TRBJ1-1; possibly TRBD1 for D (5 bases). CDR3 length: 14 amino acids. The V end lost 8 bases, the J end lost 1 base, and 14 bases lay between the germline ends. CDR1 and CDR2 (germline): MDHEN, SYDVKM. This chain's CDR3 is CASRGAAKNTEAFF. CDR3 coding DNA: TGTGCCAGCCGCGGGGCCGCCAAGAACACTGAAGCTTTCTTT.

Comments on this clone: Germline and junction disagree at one end, which may indicate a read error. This chain joins TRBV28 and TRBJ2-7; TRBD2 is a possible D gene (6 bases). CDR1 is MDHEN, CDR2 SYDVKM, per germline. CDR3 length equals 15 residues. The CDR3 loop reads CASTLPYGRGDEQYF. CDR3 DNA sequence: TGTGCCAGCACTTTACCCTACGGGAGAGGAGACGAGCAGTACTTC.

J is TRBJ2-5 and V is TRBV28, with D perhaps TRBD2 (5 bases). CDR1 and CDR2 (germline): MDHEN, SYDVKM. Trimming pared 3 bases from V and 5 bases from J, leaving 10 bases between. This CDR3 spans 13 amino acids. The CDR3 DNA is TGTGCCAGCAGTTTGCAAGCGGTGGAGACCCAGTACTTC. Amino acid sequence: CASSLQAVETQYF.

In regard to this clone: The sample has other DNA sequences that encode this CDR3 too. This rearrangement joins TRBV18 to TRBJ2-1, with D unresolved. Trimming cost V 3 bases and J 0 bases, with 9 bases left between them. There are 15 residues in the CDR3. CDR1 is KGHSH and CDR2 is LQKENI in the germline V gene. Here the CDR3 DNA reads TGTGCCAGCTCACCTTATGTCAGCTCCTACAATGAGCAGTTCTTC. Translation gives CASSPYVSSYNEQFF.

This clone was counted once. Within the sample, other DNA sequences also encode this same CDR3. The J gene is TRBJ2-3, the V gene TRBV20-1; D not certain. CDR1 DFQATT and CDR2 SNEGSKA come from the germline V gene (reference sequence). The CDR3 runs to 11 residues. Trimming shortened V by 0 bases and J by 5 bases, and 3 bases separated the two germline ends. CDR3 protein: CSARDGDTQYF. The CDR3 DNA reads as TGCAGTGCTAGAGACGGAGATACGCAGTATTTT.

The chain recombines TRBV7-3 with TRBJ2-3; no clear D gene. V lost 5 bases, J lost 2 bases, and 14 bases lay in between. Looked up from germline, CDR1 is SGHTA and CDR2 is FQGTGA. CDR3 length: 15 residues. The CDR3 sequence is CASSPGRSPTDTQYF. The CDR3 DNA is TGTGCCAGCAGCCCGGGTCGTTCCCCCACAGATACGCAGTATTTT.

The sample holds a few counts of this clone. This chain's CDR3 is CASSEELFRSGNTIYF. The CDR3 nucleotides read TGTGCCAGCAGTGAAGAATTATTCAGGTCTGGAAACACCATATATTTT. The rearrangement joins TRBV6-1 to TRBJ1-3; D call uncertain. With 1 base removed from V and 1 base from J, the gap between germline ends came to 11 bases. Germline values: CDR1 MNHNS, CDR2 SASEGT. The CDR3 has 16 amino acids.

This clone appeared a few times. The V call is TRBV5-5, the J call TRBJ2-5; D is uncertain. The CDR3 is 15 amino acids. Between the trimmed V and J ends, which lost 1 base and 5 bases, there was a span of 15 bases. CDR1 is SGHKS, CDR2 YYEKEE, per germline (reference sequence). The CDR3 DNA follows: TGTGCCAGCAGCTTGATAGAGGTTATGTGGGAGACCCAGTACTTC. It translates to CASSLIEVMWETQYF.

This clone has a handful of counts. The V and J genes are TRBV25-1 and TRBJ2-1; perhaps TRBD2 as D (5 bases). The CDR3 loop spans 17 amino acids. Germline CDR1 reads MGHDK; CDR2 reads SYGVNS. Trimming shortened V by 4 bases and J by 0 bases, and 16 bases separated the two germline ends. For the CDR3, the DNA is TGTGCCAGCAGTGGGGAAGAGAGAGCGGTCTCCTACAATGAGCAGTTCTTC. Translating it yields CASSGEERAVSYNEQFF.

The chain uses TRBV18 and TRBJ2-5; 8 nucleotides line up with TRBD1. Germline V gene lookup returns CDR1 KGHSH and CDR2 LQKENI. This CDR3 region has 15 residues. With V trimmed by 2 bases and J by 7 bases, 9 bases remained unmatched. The CDR3 spells CASSPASPGTGTQYF. As DNA, the CDR3 is TGTGCCAGCTCACCAGCTTCTCCCGGGACAGGGACCCAGTACTTC.